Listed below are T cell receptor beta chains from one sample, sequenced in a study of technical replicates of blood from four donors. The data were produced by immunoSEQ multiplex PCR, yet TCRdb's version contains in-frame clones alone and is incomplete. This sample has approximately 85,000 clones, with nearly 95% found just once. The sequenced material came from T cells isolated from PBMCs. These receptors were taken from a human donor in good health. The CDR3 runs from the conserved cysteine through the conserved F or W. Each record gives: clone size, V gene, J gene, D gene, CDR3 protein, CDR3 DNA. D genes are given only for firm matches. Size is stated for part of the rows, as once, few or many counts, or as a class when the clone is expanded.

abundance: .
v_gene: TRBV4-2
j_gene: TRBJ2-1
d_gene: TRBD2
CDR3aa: CASSQDDPAGGYNEQFF
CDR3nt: TGTGCCAGCAGCCAAGATGACCCAGCGGGAGGCTACAATGAGCAGTTCTTC

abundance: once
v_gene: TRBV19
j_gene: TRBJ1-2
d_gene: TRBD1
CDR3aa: CASTFAPWTGRANGYTF
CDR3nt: TGTGCCAGTACCTTCGCCCCGTGGACAGGGAGGGCGAACGGCTACACCTTC

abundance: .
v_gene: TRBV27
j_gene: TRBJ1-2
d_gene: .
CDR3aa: CASSPSGYGYTF
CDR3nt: TGTGCCAGCAGCCCAAGCGGGTATGGCTACACCTTC

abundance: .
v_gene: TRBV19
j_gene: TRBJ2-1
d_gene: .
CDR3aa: CASSIVLQVTSYNEQFF
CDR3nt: TGTGCCAGTAGTATAGTGCTACAGGTAACCTCCTACAATGAGCAGTTCTTC

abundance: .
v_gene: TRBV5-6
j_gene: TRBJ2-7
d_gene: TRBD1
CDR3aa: CASSPGQVGEQYF
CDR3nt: TGTGCCAGCAGCCCGGGACAGGTAGGAGAGCAGTACTTC

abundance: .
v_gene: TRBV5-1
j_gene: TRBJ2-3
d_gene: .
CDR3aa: CASSEETHTDTQYF
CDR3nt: TGCGCCAGCAGCGAGGAGACTCACACAGATACGCAGTATTTT

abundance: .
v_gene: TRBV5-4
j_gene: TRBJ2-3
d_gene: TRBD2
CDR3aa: CASSSGTSGPSTDTQYF
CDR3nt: TGTGCCAGCAGCTCCGGGACTAGCGGACCCAGCACAGATACGCAGTATTTT

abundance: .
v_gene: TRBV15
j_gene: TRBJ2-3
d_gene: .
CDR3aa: CATSAARYTDTQYF
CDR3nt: TGTGCCACCAGCGCTGCACGGTACACAGATACGCAGTATTTT

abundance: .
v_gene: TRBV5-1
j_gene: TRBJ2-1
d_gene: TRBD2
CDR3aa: CASSLIPAGPYNEQFF
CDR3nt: TGCGCCAGCAGCTTGATCCCAGCGGGACCCTACAATGAGCAGTTCTTC

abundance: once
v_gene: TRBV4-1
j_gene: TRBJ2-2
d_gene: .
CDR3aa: CASSHSGTGELFF
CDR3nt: TGCGCCAGCAGCCATAGCGGCACCGGGGAGCTGTTTTTT

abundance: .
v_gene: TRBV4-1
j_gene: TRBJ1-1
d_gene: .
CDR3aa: CASSQDRNTEAFF
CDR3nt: TGCGCCAGCAGCCAAGACCGGAACACTGAAGCTTTCTTT

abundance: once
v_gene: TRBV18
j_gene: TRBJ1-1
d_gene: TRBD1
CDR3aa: CASLDRGFTEAFF
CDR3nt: TGTGCCAGTCTGGACAGGGGGTTCACTGAAGCTTTCTTT

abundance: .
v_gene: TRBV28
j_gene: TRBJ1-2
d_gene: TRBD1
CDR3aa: CASSIRTGLYGYTF
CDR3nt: TGTGCCAGCAGTATTAGGACAGGGCTTTATGGCTACACCTTC

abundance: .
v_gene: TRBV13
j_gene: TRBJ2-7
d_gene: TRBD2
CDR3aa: CASSLSTSGLAGEQYF
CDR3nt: TGTGCCAGCAGCTTGTCAACTAGCGGGCTTGCTGGGGAGCAGTACTTC

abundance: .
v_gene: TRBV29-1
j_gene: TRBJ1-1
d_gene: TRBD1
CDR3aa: CSGGTANTEAFF
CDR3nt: TGCAGCGGAGGGACAGCGAACACTGAAGCTTTCTTT

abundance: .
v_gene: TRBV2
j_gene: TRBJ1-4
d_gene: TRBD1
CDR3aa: CASSQPQGESEKLFF
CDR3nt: TGTGCCAGCAGTCAGCCACAGGGGGAGAGTGAAAAACTGTTTTTT

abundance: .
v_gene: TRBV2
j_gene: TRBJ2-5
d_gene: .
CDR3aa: CASSDLEGEETQYF
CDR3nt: TGTGCCAGCAGTGATTTGGAGGGTGAAGAGACCCAGTACTTC

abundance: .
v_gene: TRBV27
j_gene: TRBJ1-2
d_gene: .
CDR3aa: CASSPGASYGYTF
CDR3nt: TGTGCCAGCTCCCCCGGAGCCAGCTATGGCTACACCTTC

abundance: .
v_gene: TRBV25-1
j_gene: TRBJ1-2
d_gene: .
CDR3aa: CASSGIIRDSGGYTF
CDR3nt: TGTGCCAGCAGTGGGATTATCCGGGATAGTGGTGGCTACACCTTC

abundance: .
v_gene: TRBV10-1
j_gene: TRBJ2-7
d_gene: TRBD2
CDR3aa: CASSDRSGGEYEQYF
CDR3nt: TGCGCCAGCAGTGATAGAAGCGGGGGGGAGTACGAGCAGTACTTC

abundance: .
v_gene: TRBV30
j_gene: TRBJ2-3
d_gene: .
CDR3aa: CAWEPGTESDTQYF
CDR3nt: TGTGCCTGGGAACCTGGGACTGAATCAGATACGCAGTATTTT

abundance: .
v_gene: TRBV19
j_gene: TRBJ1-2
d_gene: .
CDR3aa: CASSIGRGNYGYTF
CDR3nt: TGTGCCAGTAGTATTGGCAGGGGCAACTATGGCTACACCTTC

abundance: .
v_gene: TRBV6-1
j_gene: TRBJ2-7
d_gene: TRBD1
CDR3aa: CASRSTGTYEQYF
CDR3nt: TGTGCCAGCAGATCGACAGGGACCTACGAGCAGTACTTC

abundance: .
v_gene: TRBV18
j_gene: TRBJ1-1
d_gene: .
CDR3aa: CASSQPTQGNTEAFF
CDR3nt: TGTGCCAGCTCACAACCGACCCAGGGGAACACTGAAGCTTTCTTT

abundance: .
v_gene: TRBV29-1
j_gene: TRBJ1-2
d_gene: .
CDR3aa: CSTRSRSRDGYTF
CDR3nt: TGCAGCACACGAAGCCGGAGCCGTGATGGCTACACCTTC

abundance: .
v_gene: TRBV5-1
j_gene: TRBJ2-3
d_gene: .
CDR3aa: CASSLERPREDTQYF
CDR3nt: TGCGCCAGCAGCTTGGAGCGGCCCCGGGAGGATACGCAGTATTTT

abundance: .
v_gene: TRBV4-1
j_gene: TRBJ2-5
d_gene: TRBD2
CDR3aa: CASSQALAGAKETQYF
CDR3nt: TGCGCCAGCAGCCAAGCACTAGCGGGGGCCAAAGAGACCCAGTACTTC

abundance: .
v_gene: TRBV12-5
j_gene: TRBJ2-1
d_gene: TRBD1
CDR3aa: CASGLDRGHRDEQFF
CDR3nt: TGTGCTAGTGGTCTGGACAGGGGCCATCGGGATGAGCAGTTCTTC

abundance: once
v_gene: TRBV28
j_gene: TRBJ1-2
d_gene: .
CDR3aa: CASKGIRGYTF
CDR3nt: TGTGCCAGCAAGGGGATCAGAGGCTACACCTTC

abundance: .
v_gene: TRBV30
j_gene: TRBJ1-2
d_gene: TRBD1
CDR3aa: CAWSGETGVEETETYYGYTF
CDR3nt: TGTGCCTGGAGTGGTGAGACAGGGGTAGAGGAAACCGAAACCTATTATGGCTACACCTTC

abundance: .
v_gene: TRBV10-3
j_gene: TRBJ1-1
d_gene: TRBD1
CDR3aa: CAISGTGYSNTEAFF
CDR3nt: TGTGCCATCAGTGGGACAGGGTACTCGAACACTGAAGCTTTCTTT

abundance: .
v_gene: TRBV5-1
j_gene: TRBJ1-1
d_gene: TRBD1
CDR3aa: CASSGGQWGYTEAFF
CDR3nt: TGCGCCAGCAGCGGGGGACAGTGGGGTTACACTGAAGCTTTCTTT

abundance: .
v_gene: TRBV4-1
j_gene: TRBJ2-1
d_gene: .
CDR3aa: CASSQMPRSGYNEGKMYEQFF
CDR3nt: TGCGCCAGCAGCCAAATGCCAAGGAGCGGCTACAATGAGGGCAAGATGTATGAGCAGTTCTTC

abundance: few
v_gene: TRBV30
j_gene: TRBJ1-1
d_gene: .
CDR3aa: CAWSPDLQRTEAFF
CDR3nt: TGTGCCTGGAGCCCAGACCTCCAGAGGACTGAAGCTTTCTTT

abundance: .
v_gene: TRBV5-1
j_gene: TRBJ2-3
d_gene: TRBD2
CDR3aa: CASRPPLAGRSTDTQYF
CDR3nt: TGCGCCAGCAGGCCGCCACTAGCGGGGCGAAGCACAGATACGCAGTATTTT

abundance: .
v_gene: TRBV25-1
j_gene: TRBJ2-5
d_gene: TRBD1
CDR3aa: CASSKGQGRWETQYF
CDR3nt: TGTGCCAGCAGTAAAGGACAGGGGAGGTGGGAGACCCAGTACTTC

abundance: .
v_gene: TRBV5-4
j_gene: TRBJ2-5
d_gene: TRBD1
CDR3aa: CASSGTGGNQETQYF
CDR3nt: TGTGCCAGCAGCGGGACAGGGGGCAACCAAGAGACCCAGTACTTC

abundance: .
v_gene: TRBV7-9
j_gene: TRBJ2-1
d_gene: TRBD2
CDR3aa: CASSPPGLAEYNEQFF
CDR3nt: TGTGCCAGCAGCCCACCAGGGCTAGCGGAATACAATGAGCAGTTCTTC

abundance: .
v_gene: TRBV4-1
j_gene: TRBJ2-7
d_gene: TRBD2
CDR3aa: CASSPPSGGSYEQYF
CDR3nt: TGCGCCAGCAGCCCCCCTAGCGGGGGCTCCTACGAGCAGTACTTC

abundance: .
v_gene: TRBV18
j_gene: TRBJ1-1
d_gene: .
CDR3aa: CASSPVGPGGTLGEAFF
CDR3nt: TGTGCCAGCTCACCAGTAGGCCCGGGAGGGACCCTGGGTGAAGCTTTCTTT

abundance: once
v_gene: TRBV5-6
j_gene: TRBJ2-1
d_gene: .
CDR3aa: CASSFMFEQFF
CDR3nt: TGTGCCAGCAGCTTTATGTTCGAGCAGTTCTTC

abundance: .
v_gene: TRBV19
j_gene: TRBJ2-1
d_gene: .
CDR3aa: CASSPVDNEQFF
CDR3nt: TGTGCCAGTAGCCCTGTAGACAATGAGCAGTTCTTC

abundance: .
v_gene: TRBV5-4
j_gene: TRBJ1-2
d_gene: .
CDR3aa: CASSLEEGSYGYTF
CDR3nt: TGTGCCAGCAGCTTGGAGGAGGGGAGCTATGGCTACACCTTC

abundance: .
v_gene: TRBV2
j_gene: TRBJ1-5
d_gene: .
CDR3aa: CASSELGLNQPQHF
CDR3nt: TGTGCCAGCAGTGAATTGGGCCTGAATCAGCCCCAGCATTTT

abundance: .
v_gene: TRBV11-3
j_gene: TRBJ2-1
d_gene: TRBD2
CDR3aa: CASSLLGGRAYNEQFF
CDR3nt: TGTGCCAGCAGCTTATTAGGCGGGAGGGCCTACAATGAGCAGTTCTTC

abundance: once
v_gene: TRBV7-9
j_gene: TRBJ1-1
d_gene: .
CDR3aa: CASSSYPGGQNTEAFF
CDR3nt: TGTGCCAGCAGCTCATACCCGGGGGGTCAGAACACTGAAGCTTTCTTT

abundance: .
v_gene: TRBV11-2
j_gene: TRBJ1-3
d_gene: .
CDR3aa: CASSLSSLDRYTIYF
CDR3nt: TGTGCCAGCAGCTTATCCTCTCTCGACAGGTACACCATATATTTT

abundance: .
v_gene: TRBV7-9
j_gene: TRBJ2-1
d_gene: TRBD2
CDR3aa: CAGGDGDNEQFF
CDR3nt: TGTGCCGGGGGGGACGGGGATAATGAGCAGTTCTTC

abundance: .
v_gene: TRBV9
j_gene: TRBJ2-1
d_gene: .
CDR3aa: CASSVLASSYNEQFF
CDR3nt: TGTGCCAGCAGCGTCTTAGCGTCCTCCTACAATGAGCAGTTCTTC

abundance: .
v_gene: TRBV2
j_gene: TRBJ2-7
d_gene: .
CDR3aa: CACPGRVGEQYF
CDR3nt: TGTGCCTGTCCAGGCCGAGTCGGCGAGCAGTACTTC

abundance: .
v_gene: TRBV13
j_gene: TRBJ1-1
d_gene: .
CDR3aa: CASSLGTTSEAFF
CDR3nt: TGTGCCAGCAGCTTAGGAACAACATCTGAAGCTTTCTTT

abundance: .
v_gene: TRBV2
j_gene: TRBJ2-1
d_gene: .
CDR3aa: CASSDTRASHEQFF
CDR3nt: TGTGCCAGCAGTGACACTAGGGCCTCCCATGAGCAGTTCTTC

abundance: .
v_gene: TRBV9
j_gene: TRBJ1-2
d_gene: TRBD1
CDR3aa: CASSETPGQGKSGYTF
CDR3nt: TGTGCCAGCTCAGAGACCCCGGGACAGGGTAAGAGTGGCTACACCTTC

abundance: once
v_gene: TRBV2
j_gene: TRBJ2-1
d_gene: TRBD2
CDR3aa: CASQGVAGDNEQFF
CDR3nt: TGTGCCAGCCAAGGGGTAGCGGGGGACAATGAGCAGTTCTTC

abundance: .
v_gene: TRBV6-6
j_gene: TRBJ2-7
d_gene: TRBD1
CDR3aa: CASWDRFYEQYF
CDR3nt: TGTGCCAGTTGGGACAGATTCTACGAGCAGTACTTC

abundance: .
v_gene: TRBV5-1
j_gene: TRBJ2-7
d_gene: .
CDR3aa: CASSLVGGQSYEQYF
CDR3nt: TGCGCCAGCAGCTTGGTAGGTGGACAGTCCTACGAGCAGTACTTC

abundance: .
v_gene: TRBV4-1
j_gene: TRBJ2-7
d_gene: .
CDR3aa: CASSQVGTYEQYF
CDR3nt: TGCGCCAGCAGCCAAGTCGGGACCTACGAGCAGTACTTC